This T cell receptor (beta chain) comes out of a study of blood T cell repertoires in COVID-19. Overall study context: Acute and convalescent COVID-19 samples came from the United States, Italy and Spain.

Seattle patients were enrolled during active infection and followed longitudinally. The CDR3 length is 15 residues. Germline V gene sequence: CDR1 SGHKS, CDR2 YYEKEE (reference sequence). V shed 0 bases and J shed 0 bases, with 9 bases lying between them. Only in-frame clones appear in the TCRdb table, and some are missing; sequencing was by immunoSEQ multiplex PCR. The sample contains some 250,000 clones, 80% to 90% of which appear only once. This clonotype was sampled from a woman aged 25 to 39 with COVID-19, enrolled during active disease. Specimen: peripheral blood. The chain has TRBV5-5 and TRBJ1-1, with a tentative D call TRBD1 (6 bases). The CDR3 here is CASSLEPGVNTEAFF. In nucleotides, the CDR3 is TGTGCCAGCAGCTTGGAGCCAGGGGTGAACACTGAAGCTTTCTTT.